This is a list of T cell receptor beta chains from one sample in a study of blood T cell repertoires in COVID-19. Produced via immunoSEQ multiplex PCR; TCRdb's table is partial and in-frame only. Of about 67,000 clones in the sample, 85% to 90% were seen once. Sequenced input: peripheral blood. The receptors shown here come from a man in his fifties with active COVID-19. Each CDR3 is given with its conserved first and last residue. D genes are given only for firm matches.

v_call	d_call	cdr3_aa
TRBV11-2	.	CASSFVGDTGELFF
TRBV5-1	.	CASSFSGQGETQYF
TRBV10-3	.	CAISGDTSYEQYF
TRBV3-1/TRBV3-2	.	CASSNSPGASYEQYF
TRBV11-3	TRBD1	CASRGGNDRGQNYGYTF
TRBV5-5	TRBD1	CASSLGQGKNEQFF
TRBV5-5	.	CASSLTGAASNEQFF
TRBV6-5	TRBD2	CASNRGLPSTGELFF
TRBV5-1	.	CASSFDPGTQAFF
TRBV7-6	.	CASSSGRGGTEAFF
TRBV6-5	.	CASSYKQVTYNEQFF
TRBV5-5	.	CASSLGWAPRETQYF
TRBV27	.	CASSLEVPGGISSRGANVLTF
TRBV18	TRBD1	CASSQDTNRGLGYTF
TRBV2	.	CASSKRDFSYEQYF
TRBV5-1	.	CASSLGDGTNYGYTF
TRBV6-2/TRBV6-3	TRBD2	CASSYYSGEPTDTQYF
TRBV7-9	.	CASSLDTGPYGYTF
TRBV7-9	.	CASSLYRQETQYF
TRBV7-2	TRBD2	CASSLGGLAGELFF
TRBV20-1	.	CSASSGINQPQHF
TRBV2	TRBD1	CASSPDRATDTQYF
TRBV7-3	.	CASSLRAIRMNTEAFF
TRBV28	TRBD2	CASSTPWREGQAPYNEQFF
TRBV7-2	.	CASSLAGQYEQYF
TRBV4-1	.	CASSQQIRNTEAFF